This TCR beta chain was sequenced for a study of blood T cell repertoires in COVID-19. Measured with immunoSEQ multiplex PCR; TCRdb has only the in-frame clones, and not every one. Among 150,000 to 200,000 clones listed, 82% were seen once. Participant reports of clinical history set cohort assignment. V lost 4 bases to trimming and J lost 1 base, with 10 bases between them. The germline V gene encodes CDR1 LGHDT and CDR2 YNNKEL (reference sequence). This CDR3 comprises 14 residues. This clone showed up just a few times. The chain links TRBV3-1 (or the pseudogene TRBV3-2) to TRBJ1-1; tentatively, D is TRBD1 (6 bases). This receptor was taken from a man aged 45 to 65 who had recovered from COVID-19. Sequencing was carried out using PBMCs or T cells enriched from blood (not recorded which). CDR3 residues: CASSPGHRNTEAFF. The DNA of the CDR3 is TGTGCCAGCAGCCCGGGACACAGGAACACTGAAGCTTTCTTT.